The entry below describes one T cell receptor beta chain. Here immunoSEQ multiplex PCR was the method, and the copy in TCRdb shows in-frame clones only, minus some. The sample yields 220,000 or so clones, approximately 83% seen once. This specimen comes from a study of cytomegalovirus exposure and HLA in healthy donors. Germline V gives CDR1 SQVTM, CDR2 ANQGSEA. V lost 7 bases, J lost 5 bases, and 8 bases lay in between. The CDR3 has 10 residues. The source of this sequence is a woman between 25 and 40 years old in good health and CMV-seropositive. V usage is TRBV29-1 and J usage is TRBJ1-2; D is undetermined. The sample consisted of PBMCs. The CDR3 bases are TGCAGCGGGGGAGATTATGGCTACACCTTC. It encodes CSGGDYGYTF.